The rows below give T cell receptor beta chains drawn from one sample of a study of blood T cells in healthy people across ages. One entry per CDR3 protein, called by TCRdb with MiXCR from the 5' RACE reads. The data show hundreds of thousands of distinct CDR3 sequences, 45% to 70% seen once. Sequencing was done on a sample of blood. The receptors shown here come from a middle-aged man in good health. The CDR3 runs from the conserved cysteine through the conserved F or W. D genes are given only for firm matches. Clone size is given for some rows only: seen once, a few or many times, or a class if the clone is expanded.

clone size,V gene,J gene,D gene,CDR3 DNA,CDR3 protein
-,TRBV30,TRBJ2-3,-,TGTGCCTGGAGTGTTAGCATCGATACGCAGTATTTT,CAWSVSIDTQYF
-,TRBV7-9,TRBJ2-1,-,TGTGCCAGCAACAAGGGAGCATACAATGAGCAGTTCTTC,CASNKGAYNEQFF
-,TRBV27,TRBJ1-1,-,TGTGCCAGCAGTTCCACCGGGACCCAGGGACAGAACACTGAAGCTTTCTTT,CASSSTGTQGQNTEAFF
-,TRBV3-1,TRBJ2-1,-,TGTGCCAGCAGCGTGCGACGGGCAGTATCTGAGCAGTTCTTC,CASSVRRAVSEQFF
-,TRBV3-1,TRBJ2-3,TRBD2,TGTGCCAGCAGCGGAGGACTAGCGGGGGGGGTCGGAACAGATACGCAGTATTTT,CASSGGLAGGVGTDTQYF
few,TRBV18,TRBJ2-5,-,TGTGCCAGCTCACCATTCAGCGGCGAGACCCAGTACTTC,CASSPFSGETQYF
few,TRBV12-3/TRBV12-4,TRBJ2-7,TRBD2,TGTGCCAGCAGAGGGACTAGCGGGAGTTTCCACGAGCAGTACTTC,CASRGTSGSFHEQYF
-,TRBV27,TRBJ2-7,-,TGTGCCAGCAGTTTCGGGATAACATCCTACGAGCAGTACTTC,CASSFGITSYEQYF
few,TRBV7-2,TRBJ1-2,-,TGTGCCAGCAGCTTAGGCAGGGGTTCTGGCTACACCTTC,CASSLGRGSGYTF
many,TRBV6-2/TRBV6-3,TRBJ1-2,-,TGTGCCAGCAGTCACCGGGACACGGGCTACACCTTC,CASSHRDTGYTF
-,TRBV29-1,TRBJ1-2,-,TGCAGCGTTAATTTGTCGCCCGGGCCCTATGGCTACACCTTC,CSVNLSPGPYGYTF
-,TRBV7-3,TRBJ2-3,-,TGTGCCAGCAGCCCTATCGCGGGGCTCACAGATACGCAGTATTTT,CASSPIAGLTDTQYF
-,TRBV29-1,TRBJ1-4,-,TGCAGCGGTCAAAGGGGAACTAATGAAAAACTGTTTTTT,CSGQRGTNEKLFF
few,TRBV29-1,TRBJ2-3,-,TGCAGCGTTGAAGCCGGAGATACGCAGTATTTT,CSVEAGDTQYF
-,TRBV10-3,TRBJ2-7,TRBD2,TGTGCCATCAGTGGAGGGTCTAGCGGGATTGGTGGCTACGAGCAGTACTTC,CAISGGSSGIGGYEQYF
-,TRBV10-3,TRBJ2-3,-,TGTGCCATCACCCAAGACCATACGCAGTATTTT,CAITQDHTQYF
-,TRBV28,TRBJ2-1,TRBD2,TGTGCCAGCAGTTTATCCCCAGCGGGGGTATTTGACAATGAGCAGTTCTTC,CASSLSPAGVFDNEQFF
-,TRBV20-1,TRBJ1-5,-,TGCAGTGCTAGTCCACGGGGCCATAGCAATCAGCCCCAGCATTTT,CSASPRGHSNQPQHF
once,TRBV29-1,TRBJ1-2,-,TGCAGCGTTTTTATCCCTGGAGCTGACTATGGCTACACCTTC,CSVFIPGADYGYTF
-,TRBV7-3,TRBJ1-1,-,TGTGCCAGCAGCTCCCGGGGTTGGGACGTCCTGGACACTGAAGCTTTCTTT,CASSSRGWDVLDTEAFF
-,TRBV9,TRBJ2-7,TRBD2,TGTGCCAGCAGCATCCTAGGGACTAGCGGGAGGGCCGACGAGCAGTACTTC,CASSILGTSGRADEQYF
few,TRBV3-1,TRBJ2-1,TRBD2,TGTGCCAGCAGCCTGGGCGCGGGGGAGTACAATGAGCAGTTCTTC,CASSLGAGEYNEQFF
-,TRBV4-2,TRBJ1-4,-,TGTGCCAGCAGCCAAGATGGCTCGGCAGATTATGAAAAACTGTTTTTT,CASSQDGSADYEKLFF
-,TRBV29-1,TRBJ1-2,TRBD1,TGCAGCGTCGCGACGGCGGGACAGGGCAATGGCTACACCTTC,CSVATAGQGNGYTF
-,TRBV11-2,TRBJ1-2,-,TGTGCCAGCAGCTTAGGACGCCCCAGGGGATCGGATCGGTACTATGGCTACACCTTC,CASSLGRPRGSDRYYGYTF
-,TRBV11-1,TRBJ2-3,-,TGTGCCAGCGGCAGGCAGGGCGCCGCAGATACGCAGTATTTT,CASGRQGAADTQYF
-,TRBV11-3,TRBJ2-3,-,TGTGCCAGCAGCTTAGTACGCGGGGCGGGAGATACGCAGTATTTT,CASSLVRGAGDTQYF
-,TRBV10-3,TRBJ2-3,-,TGTGCCATCAGGGCTTGGGGGGAAACAGATACGCAGTATTTT,CAIRAWGETDTQYF
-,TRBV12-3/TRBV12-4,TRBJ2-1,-,TGTGCCAGCACCCCGGCGGGGCCCCAAGGTCATGAGCAGTTCTTC,CASTPAGPQGHEQFF
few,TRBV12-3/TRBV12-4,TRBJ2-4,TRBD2,TGTGCCAGCACGGTCAGCGGGAGTGGGAACATTCAGTACTTC,CASTVSGSGNIQYF
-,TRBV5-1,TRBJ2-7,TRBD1,TGCGCCAGCAGTTTATCGCCGGGACAGTCCTACAATGAGCAGTACTTC,CASSLSPGQSYNEQYF
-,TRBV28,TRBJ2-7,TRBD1,TGTGCCAGCACCCAATCGCGGCGGCAGGGGGCAAGCGGAGCGCGACAATACGAGCAGTACTTC,CASTQSRRQGASGARQYEQYF
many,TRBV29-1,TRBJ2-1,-,TGCAGCGTTCCCCCTTCTGGGATAAGCTCCTACAATGAGCAGTTCTTC,CSVPPSGISSYNEQFF
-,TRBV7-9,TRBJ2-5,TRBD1,TGTGCCAGCACTCCTTATCCACAGGGGATAGCGACCCAGTACTTC,CASTPYPQGIATQYF
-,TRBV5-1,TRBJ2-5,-,TGCGCCAGCAGCATGGACGGGGTGGGGGAGACCCAGTACTTC,CASSMDGVGETQYF
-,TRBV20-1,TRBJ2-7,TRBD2,TGCAGTGCTAGAGCCGATAGCGGGAATGGCTACGAGCAGTACTTC,CSARADSGNGYEQYF
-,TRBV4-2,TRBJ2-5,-,TGTGCCAGCAGCCAAGATGTCCTAGCCAGGGAGCAGTACTTC,CASSQDVLAREQYF
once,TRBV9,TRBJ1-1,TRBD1,TGTGCCAGCAGCGGATCTGGGACAGGGTTCGGGGCTTTCTTT,CASSGSGTGFGAFF
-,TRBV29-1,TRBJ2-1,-,TGCAGCGTTGAAGATGGGCCCGGTGAGCAGTTCTTC,CSVEDGPGEQFF
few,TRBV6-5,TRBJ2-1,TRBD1,TGTGCCAGCAGTTACCTGACGGGACAGGGGAATTGGAATGAGCAGTTCTTC,CASSYLTGQGNWNEQFF
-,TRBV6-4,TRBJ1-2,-,TGTGCCAGCAGTGAAGCCCCGGGACGGACCTATGGCTACACCTTC,CASSEAPGRTYGYTF
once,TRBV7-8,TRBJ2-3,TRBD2,TGTGCCAGCAGACATACAGGACTAGCGGACGATCTAGATACGCAGTATTTT,CASRHTGLADDLDTQYF
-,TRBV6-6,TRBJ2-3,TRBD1,TGTGCCAGCACCCTGACAGGGTCAAGACCAGATACGCAGTATTTT,CASTLTGSRPDTQYF
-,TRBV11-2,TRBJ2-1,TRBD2,TGTGCCAGCAGCTTCCCCTCGGGACTAGCGGGAGGCCCCCAGTTCTTC,CASSFPSGLAGGPQFF
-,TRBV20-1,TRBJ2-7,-,TGCAGTGCTAGAGCTTCTGACAGCATCTACGAGCAGTACTTC,CSARASDSIYEQYF
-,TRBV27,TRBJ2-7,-,TGTGCCAGCAGTTTATTCGAGAGCTCCTACGAGCAGTACTTC,CASSLFESSYEQYF
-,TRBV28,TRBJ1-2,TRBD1,TGTGCCAGCAGTGGAATCGGACAGGCTGATGGCTACACCTTC,CASSGIGQADGYTF
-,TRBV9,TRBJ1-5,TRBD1,TGTGCCAGCAGCGTAGAAGGACAGGGGATTCAGCCCCAGCATTTT,CASSVEGQGIQPQHF